These 23 T cell receptor beta chains share one sample of origin, sequenced in a study of cytomegalovirus exposure and HLA in healthy donors. The PCR employed 60 Vbeta primers together with 13 Jbeta primers. Method: immunoSEQ multiplex PCR; TCRdb's copy keeps in-frame clones and lacks some. The sample records about 190,000 clones, about 88% being singletons. Sequencing was performed on PBMCs. Receptors were obtained from a woman aged 25 to 39 in good health and CMV-seronegative.

This rearrangement joins TRBV7-2 to TRBJ2-1; 11 bases are a match to TRBD2. V was clipped by 5 bases and J by 10 bases; unmatched bases: 10. There are 15 residues in the CDR3. Germline lookup yields CDR1 SGHTA and CDR2 FQGNSA. For the CDR3, the DNA is TGTGCCAGCAGCGCAACTAGCGGGGGCAGCTACGAGCAGTTCTTC. It is translated as CASSATSGGSYEQFF. Full variable domain (remainder filled in from reference TRBV7-2 and TRBJ2-1): GAGVSQSPSNKVTEKGKDVELRCDPISGHTALYWYRQSLGQGLEFLIYFQGNSAPDKSGLPSDRFSAERTGGSVSTLTIQRTQQEDSAVYLCASSATSGGSYEQFFGPGTRLTVL.

This clone was seen just once. J is TRBJ2-6 and V is TRBV11-2; 8 bases fit TRBD1. Unmatched junction bases numbered 4, after V lost 5 bases and J lost 4 bases. This CDR3 is 15 amino acids long. Germline V gene data show CDR1 as SGHAT and CDR2 as FQNNGV. CDR3 nucleotide sequence: TGTGCCAGCAGCCTCAGGGGGCAAGGGGCCAACGTCCTGACTTTC. Translating gives CASSLRGQGANVLTF.

This chain joins TRBV19 and TRBJ2-2; D is unclear. Deletions cut 5 bases from V and 5 bases from J, with 6 bases between. The CDR3 length is 12 residues. Looked up from germline, CDR1 is LNHDA and CDR2 is SQIVND (reference sequence). The CDR3: CASSVLTGELFF. In DNA, the CDR3 is TGTGCCAGTAGTGTGTTAACCGGGGAGCTGTTTTTT.

V is TRBV27 and J is TRBJ1-2, with TRBD1 as a possible D gene (5 bases). V lost 4 bases and J lost 4, with 10 bases in between. In germline, CDR1 is MNHEY, CDR2 SMNVEV (reference sequence). This CDR3 is 13 amino acids long. The CDR3 sequence is CASSSRTSYGYTF. The DNA of the CDR3 is TGTGCCAGCAGTTCACGGACATCCTATGGCTACACCTTC.

This clone appeared a single time. The chain uses TRBV19 and TRBJ2-4; TRBD2 agrees at 7 bases. V shed 8 bases and J 3 bases; nucleotides not matched to a gene: 1. Germline CDR1 reads LNHDA; CDR2 reads SQIVND (reference sequence). This CDR3 contains 12 residues. The CDR3 DNA reads as TGTGCCAGTGGGGACTACAAAAACATTCAGTACTTC. Amino acids: CASGDYKNIQYF. The complete variable domain, with remaining parts taken from reference TRBV19 and TRBJ2-4, reads DGGITQSPKYLFRKEGQNVTLSCEQNLNHDAMYWYRQDPGQGLRLIYYSQIVNDFQKGDIAEGYSVSREKKESFPLTVTSAQKNPTAFYLCASGDYKNIQYFGAGTRLSVL.

The count of this clone is one. This chain links TRBV6-1 with TRBJ1-4; the D gene is possibly TRBD1 (5 bases). CDR3 size: 15 residues. V was pared by 3 bases and J by 8 bases, with 16 bases between. The germline V gene encodes CDR1 MNHNS and CDR2 SASEGT. The CDR3 sequence is CASSDTGGVGEKLFF. The CDR3 DNA sequence: TGTGCCAGCAGTGATACAGGCGGGGTAGGAGAAAAACTGTTTTTT.

With respect to this clone: Germline is not matched at one junction end, which may reflect a read error. The V call is TRBV7-3, the J call TRBJ2-2; 7 nucleotides agree with TRBD2. This CDR3 is built from 15 residues. The V gene's germline CDR1 is SGHTA and CDR2 FQGTGA. The CDR3 DNA reads as TGTTCCAGCAGCCGGAGTGGGAGGGACACCGGGGAGCTGTTTTTT. This codes for CSSSRSGRDTGELFF.

The V and J genes are TRBV7-6 and TRBJ2-1, with D tentatively TRBD2 (6 bases). The CDR3 covers 13 residues. Trimming shortened V by 2 bases and J by 7 bases, and 9 bases separated the two germline ends. Germline assignment: CDR1 SGHVS and CDR2 FNYEAQ. In nucleotides, the CDR3 is TGTGCCAGCAGCTTAAATCGGGAGAATGAGCAGTTCTTC. Translation: CASSLNRENEQFF.

The chain is built from TRBV29-1 and TRBJ2-7, with 10 bases matching TRBD1. Trimming took 6 bases from V and 4 from J; bases not matched to a gene: 9. This CDR3 has 14 amino acids. Germline CDR1 and CDR2: SQVTM and ANQGSEA. The CDR3 coding sequence is TGCAGCGTATCCGACAGGGGGCCTTCATACGAGCAGTACTTC. Amino acids: CSVSDRGPSYEQYF.

This clone was observed a few times. The V gene is TRBV6-5, the J gene TRBJ2-2; D not resolved. V was trimmed by 0 bases and J by 5 bases, leaving 4 bases between them. Per the germline V gene, CDR1 is MNHEY and CDR2 is SVGAGI. The CDR3 is 13 amino acids. This chain's CDR3 is CASSYSSTGELFF. The CDR3 bases are TGTGCCAGCAGTTACTCTTCAACCGGGGAGCTGTTTTTT.

This chain connects TRBV4-2 to TRBJ2-7, with D possibly TRBD2 on 7 matching bases. CDR1 LGHNA and CDR2 YNFKEQ come from the germline V gene. CDR3 length equals 16 residues. Between the trimmed V and J ends, which lost 3 bases and 2 bases, there was a span of 17 bases. Here the CDR3 DNA reads TGTGCCAGCAGCCACCCGCTAGCGGAGGGGGCCTACGAGCAGTACTTC. The encoded protein is CASSHPLAEGAYEQYF.

The chain is built from TRBV7-9 and TRBJ2-1, with 11 positions matching TRBD2. The CDR3 is 17 residues long. From germline, CDR1 is SEHNR and CDR2 FQNEAQ (reference sequence). J gave up 4 bases and V 5 bases, and 10 bases lay outside the gene matches. The CDR3 sequence: CASSPRLTSGIYNEQFF. CDR3 DNA sequence: TGTGCCAGCAGCCCCCGACTGACTAGCGGGATATACAATGAGCAGTTCTTC.

This clone was recorded only once. The rearrangement joins TRBV5-1 to TRBJ1-5; the match to TRBD1 covers 7 bases. The V gene end was trimmed by 4 bases and the J gene end by 5 bases; junction bases not matched to a gene: 6. Looked up from germline, CDR1 is SGHRS and CDR2 is YFSETQ. The CDR3 extends over 14 amino acids. CDR3 sequence (DNA): TGCGCCAGCAGCGCAACTACAGGGGATCAGCCCCAGCATTTT. This sequence encodes CASSATTGDQPQHF.

The chain carries TRBV11-2 and TRBJ1-1; D remains ambiguous. The CDR3 runs 13 residues. Germline V CDR1 and CDR2: SGHAT, FQNNGV. Trimming cost V 1 base and J 0 bases, with 3 bases left between them. In DNA, the CDR3 is TGTGCCAGCAGCTTAGGTATGAACACTGAAGCTTTCTTT. It specifies CASSLGMNTEAFF.

A few counts support this clone. The rearrangement uses TRBV5-6 and TRBJ2-7; TRBD1 is a possible D gene (6 bases). V shed 2 bases and J shed 6 bases, with 9 bases lying between them. This CDR3 spans 12 amino acids. The germline CDR1 and CDR2 sequences are SGHDT and YYEEEE. The DNA of the CDR3 is TGTGCCAGCAGCTTAGGACAGAGCGAGCAGTACTTC. Its translation: CASSLGQSEQYF.

This chain links TRBV28 with TRBJ2-2; D perhaps matches TRBD1 (5 bases). CDR3 length equals 15 residues. The germline V gene has CDR1 MDHEN and CDR2 SYDVKM. V lost 7 bases and J 4 bases, leaving 16 bases between the germline ends. In nucleotides, the CDR3 is TGTGCCAGCAAAACTGACAGTAGGTTCACCGGGGAGCTGTTTTTT. Encoded protein: CASKTDSRFTGELFF.

The CDR3 DNA sequence: TGTGCCAGCTCACCGAGATTCGAGGGGAACACCGGGGAGCTGTTTTTT. Its translation is CASSPRFEGNTGELFF. The V and J genes are TRBV18 and TRBJ2-2, with TRBD2 as a possible D gene (5 bases). CDR3 size: 16 residues. Germline loops: CDR1 KGHSH, CDR2 LQKENI. Between the trimmed V and J ends, which lost 3 bases and 1 base, there was a span of 12 bases.

The chain's CDR3 is CASSLAEAYNEQFF. The CDR3 nucleotides read TGCGCCAGCAGCTTGGCTGAGGCTTACAATGAGCAGTTCTTC. The chain has TRBV5-1 and TRBJ2-1; no clear D. Trimming pared 0 bases from V and 4 bases from J, leaving 8 bases between. The CDR3 contains 14 residues. The germline V gene encodes CDR1 SGHRS and CDR2 YFSETQ.

This CDR3 reads CASRALTSGSDEQFF. The CDR3 coding sequence is TGTGCCAGCAGAGCCTTGACTAGCGGGAGTGATGAGCAGTTCTTC. The V gene is TRBV2, the J gene TRBJ2-1; 12 positions agree with TRBD2. This CDR3 has 15 residues. V dropped 6 bases and J dropped 8; count of bases not matched to a gene: 8. CDR1 and CDR2 from the germline V gene are SNHLY and FYNNEI.

The chain links TRBV9 to TRBJ1-1; possibly TRBD1 for D (5 bases). CDR1 and CDR2 from the germline V gene are SGDLS and YYNGEE. The CDR3 totals 13 residues. V was shortened by 4 bases and J by 1 base, with 8 bases between the two germline ends. This CDR3 reads CASSPTGNTEAFF. The CDR3 region has the DNA TGTGCCAGCAGCCCCACAGGGAACACTGAAGCTTTCTTT.

This clone was recorded only once. The rearrangement joins TRBV19 to TRBJ2-1, with D maybe TRBD2 (6 bases). The CDR3 totals 15 residues. Germline V gene sequence: CDR1 LNHDA, CDR2 SQIVND (reference sequence). V dropped 4 bases and J dropped 6 bases, with 16 bases sitting between them. The CDR3 spells CASSTFAGWGNEQFF. CDR3 DNA: TGTGCCAGTAGTACCTTTGCGGGGTGGGGCAATGAGCAGTTCTTC. Based on the CDR3 plus reference TRBV19 and TRBJ2-1, the full variable domain is DGGITQSPKYLFRKEGQNVTLSCEQNLNHDAMYWYRQDPGQGLRLIYYSQIVNDFQKGDIAEGYSVSREKKESFPLTVTSAQKNPTAFYLCASSTFAGWGNEQFFGPGTRLTVL.

The rearrangement uses TRBV5-4 and TRBJ2-3; the match to TRBD2 covers 7 bases. This CDR3 has 15 residues. CDR1 and CDR2 (germline): SGHNT, YYREEE (reference sequence). V dropped 1 base and J dropped 2; count of bases not matched to a gene: 4. CDR3 sequence (DNA): TGTGCCAGCAGCTTGTCGGGGGACTACACAGATACGCAGTATTTT. This encodes CASSLSGDYTDTQYF.

This clone showed up just once. The chain recombines TRBV2 with TRBJ2-3, with 7 nucleotides matching TRBD2. Germline CDR1 reads SNHLY; CDR2 reads FYNNEI. V was pared by 7 bases and J by 3 bases, with 4 bases of the junction left unmatched. CDR3 length: 13 residues. The CDR3 here is CASNQRGTDTQYF. Written as DNA, the CDR3 is TGTGCCAGCAACCAGCGGGGTACAGATACGCAGTATTTT.